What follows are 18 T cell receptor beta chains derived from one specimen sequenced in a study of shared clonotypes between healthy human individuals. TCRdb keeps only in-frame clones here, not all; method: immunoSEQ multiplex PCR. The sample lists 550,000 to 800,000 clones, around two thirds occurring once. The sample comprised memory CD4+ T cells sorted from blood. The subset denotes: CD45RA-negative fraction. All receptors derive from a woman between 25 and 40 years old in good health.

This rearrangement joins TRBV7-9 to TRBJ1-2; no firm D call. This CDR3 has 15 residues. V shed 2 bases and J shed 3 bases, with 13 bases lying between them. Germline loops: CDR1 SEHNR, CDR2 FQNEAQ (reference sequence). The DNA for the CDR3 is TGTGCCAGCAGCTTAATCCGACATCCCGACTATGGCTACACCTTC. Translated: CASSLIRHPDYGYTF.

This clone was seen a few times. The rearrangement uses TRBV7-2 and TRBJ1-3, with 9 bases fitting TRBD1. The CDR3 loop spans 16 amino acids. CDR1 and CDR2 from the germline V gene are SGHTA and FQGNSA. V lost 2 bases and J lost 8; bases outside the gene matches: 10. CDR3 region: CASSLSPMTGGDTIYF. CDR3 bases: TGTGCCAGCAGCTTATCCCCGATGACAGGGGGGGACACCATATATTTT.

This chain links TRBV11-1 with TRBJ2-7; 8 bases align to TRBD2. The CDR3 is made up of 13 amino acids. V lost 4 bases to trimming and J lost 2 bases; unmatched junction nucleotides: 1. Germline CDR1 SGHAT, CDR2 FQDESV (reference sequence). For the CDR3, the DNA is TGTGCCAGCAGCTCAGCGGGAGCCTACGAGCAGTACTTC. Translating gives CASSSAGAYEQYF.

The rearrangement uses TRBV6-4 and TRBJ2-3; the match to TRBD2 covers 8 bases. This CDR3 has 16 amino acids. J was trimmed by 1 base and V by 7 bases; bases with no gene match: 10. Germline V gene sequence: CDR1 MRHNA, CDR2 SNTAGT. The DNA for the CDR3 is TGTGCCAGCACCCCTAGGCGGCGGGAGGGCACAGATACGCAGTATTTT. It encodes CASTPRRREGTDTQYF.

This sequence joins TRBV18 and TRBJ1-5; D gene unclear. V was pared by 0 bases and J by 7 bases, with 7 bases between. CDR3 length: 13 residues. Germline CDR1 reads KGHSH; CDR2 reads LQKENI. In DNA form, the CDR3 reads TGTGCCAGCTCACCACCGGTGGGGCAGCCCCAGCATTTT. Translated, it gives CASSPPVGQPQHF. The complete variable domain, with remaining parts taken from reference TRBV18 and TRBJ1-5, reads NAGVMQNPRHLVRRRGQEARLRCSPMKGHSHVYWYRQLPEEGLKFMVYLQKENIIDESGMPKERFSAEFPKEGPSILRIQQVVRGDSAAYFCASSPPVGQPQHFGDGTRLSIL.

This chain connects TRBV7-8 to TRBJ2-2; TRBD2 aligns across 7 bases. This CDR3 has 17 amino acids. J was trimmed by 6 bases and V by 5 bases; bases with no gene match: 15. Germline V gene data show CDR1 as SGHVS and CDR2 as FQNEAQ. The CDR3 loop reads CASSQRRWGEGPGELFF. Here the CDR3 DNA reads TGTGCCAGCAGCCAACGCAGGTGGGGGGAGGGCCCCGGGGAGCTGTTTTTT. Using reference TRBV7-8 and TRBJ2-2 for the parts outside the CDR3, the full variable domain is GAGVSQSPRYKVAKRGQDVALRCDPISGHVSLFWYQQALGQGPEFLTYFQNEAQLDKSGLPSDRFFAERPEGSVSTLKIQRTQQEDSAVYLCASSQRRWGEGPGELFFGEGSRLTVL.

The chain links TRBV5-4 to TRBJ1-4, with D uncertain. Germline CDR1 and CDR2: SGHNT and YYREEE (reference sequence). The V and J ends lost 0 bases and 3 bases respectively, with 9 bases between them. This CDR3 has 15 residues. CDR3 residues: CASSLAIGSNEKLFF. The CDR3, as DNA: TGTGCCAGCAGCTTGGCCATTGGGTCTAATGAAAAACTGTTTTTT. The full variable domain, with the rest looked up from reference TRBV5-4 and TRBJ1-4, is ETGVTQSPTHLIKTRGQQVTLRCSSQSGHNTVSWYQQALGQGPQFIFQYYREEENGRGNFPPRFSGLQFPNYSSELNVNALELDDSALYLCASSLAIGSNEKLFFGSGTQLSVL.

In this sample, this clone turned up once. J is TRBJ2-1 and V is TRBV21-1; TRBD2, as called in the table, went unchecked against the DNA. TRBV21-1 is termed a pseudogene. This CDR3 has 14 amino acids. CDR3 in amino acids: CASGERERNNEQFF. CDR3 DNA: TGTGCCAGCGGTGAGCGGGAGAGGAACAATGAGCAGTTCTTC.

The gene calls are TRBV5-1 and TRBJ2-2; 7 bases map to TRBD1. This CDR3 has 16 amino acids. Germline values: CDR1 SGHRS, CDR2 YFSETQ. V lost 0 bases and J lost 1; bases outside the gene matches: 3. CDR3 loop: CASSLEGQMNTGELFF. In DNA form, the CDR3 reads TGCGCCAGCAGCTTGGAGGGACAGATGAACACCGGGGAGCTGTTTTTT.

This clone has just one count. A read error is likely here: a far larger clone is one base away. The CDR3 protein is CASSSGLGNEQFF. The CDR3 DNA follows: TGTGCCAGCAGCTCGGGACTAGGGAATGAGCAGTTCTTC. This chain uses TRBV5-8 with TRBJ2-1; 8 nucleotides match TRBD2. Per the germline V gene, CDR1 is SGHTS and CDR2 is YDEGEE. Unmatched junction bases numbered 3, after V lost 3 bases and J lost 7 bases. The CDR3 extends over 13 amino acids.

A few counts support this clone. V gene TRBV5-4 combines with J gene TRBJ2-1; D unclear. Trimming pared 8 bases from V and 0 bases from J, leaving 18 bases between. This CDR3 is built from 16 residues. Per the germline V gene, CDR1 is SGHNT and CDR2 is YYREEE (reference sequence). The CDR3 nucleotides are TGTGCCAGTAGCAAAACCGGGCCCAGCTCCTACAATGAGCAGTTCTTC. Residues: CASSKTGPSSYNEQFF.

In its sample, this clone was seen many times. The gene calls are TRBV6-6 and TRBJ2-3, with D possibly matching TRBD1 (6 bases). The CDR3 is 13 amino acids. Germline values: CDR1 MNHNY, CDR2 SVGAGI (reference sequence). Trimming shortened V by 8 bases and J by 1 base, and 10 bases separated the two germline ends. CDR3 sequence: CASQGLGTDTQYF. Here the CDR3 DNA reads TGTGCCAGCCAGGGGCTAGGCACAGATACGCAGTATTTT.

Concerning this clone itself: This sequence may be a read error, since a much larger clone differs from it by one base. The CDR3 coding sequence is TGTGCCAGCAGTGCGGGCCCTGGGGCCAACGTCCTGACTTTC. Amino acids: CASSAGPGANVLTF. V is TRBV6-1 and J is TRBJ2-6, with unresolved D. Trimming took 4 bases from V and 2 from J, leaving 6 bases between them. The V gene's germline CDR1 is MNHNS and CDR2 SASEGT. The CDR3 sequence is 14 residues long.

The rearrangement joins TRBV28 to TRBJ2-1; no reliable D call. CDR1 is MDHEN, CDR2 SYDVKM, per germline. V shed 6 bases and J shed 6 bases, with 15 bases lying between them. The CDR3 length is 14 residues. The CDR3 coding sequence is TGTGCCAGCAGCCCCCGAAGGATGGGCAATGAGCAGTTCTTC. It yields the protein CASSPRRMGNEQFF.

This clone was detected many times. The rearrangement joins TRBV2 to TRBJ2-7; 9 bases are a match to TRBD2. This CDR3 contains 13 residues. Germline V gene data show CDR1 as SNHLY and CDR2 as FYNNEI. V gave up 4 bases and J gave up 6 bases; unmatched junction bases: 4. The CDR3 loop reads CASSASGMGEQYF. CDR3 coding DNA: TGTGCCAGCAGTGCTAGCGGGATGGGCGAGCAGTACTTC. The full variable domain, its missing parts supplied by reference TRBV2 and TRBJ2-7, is EPEVTQTPSHQVTQMGQEVILRCVPISNHLYFYWYRQILGQKVEFLVSFYNNEISEKSEIFDDQFSVERPDGSNFTLKIRSTKLEDSAMYFCASSASGMGEQYFGPGTRLTVT.

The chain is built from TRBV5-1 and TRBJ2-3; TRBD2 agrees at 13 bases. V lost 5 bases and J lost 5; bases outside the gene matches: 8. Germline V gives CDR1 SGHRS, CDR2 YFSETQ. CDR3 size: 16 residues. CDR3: CASRPGLAGHGDTQYF. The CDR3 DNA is TGCGCCAGCAGGCCGGGACTAGCGGGACACGGAGATACGCAGTATTTT.

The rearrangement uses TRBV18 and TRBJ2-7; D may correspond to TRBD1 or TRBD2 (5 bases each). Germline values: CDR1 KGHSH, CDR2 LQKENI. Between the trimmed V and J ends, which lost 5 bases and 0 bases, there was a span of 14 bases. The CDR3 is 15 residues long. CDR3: CASSSGTSSSYEQYF. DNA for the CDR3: TGTGCCAGCTCATCAGGGACGTCCAGCTCCTACGAGCAGTACTTC.

In nucleotides, the CDR3 is TGTGCCAGCAGCCCCACGACCCGAGGACTAGCGGACTACAATGAGCAGTTCTTC. It translates to CASSPTTRGLADYNEQFF. The chain is built from TRBV13 and TRBJ2-1; TRBD2 agrees at 10 bases. V shed 5 bases, J shed 3 bases, and the junction held 13 bases outside the gene matches. CDR3 size: 18 residues. Germline V gene sequence: CDR1 PRHDT, CDR2 FYEKMQ (reference sequence).